The clone carrying this TCR beta chain has only a few counts. Antigen specificity is unknown. This specimen comes from a study of cytomegalovirus exposure and HLA in healthy donors. Vbeta (60) and Jbeta (13) primers were used in the PCR. TCRdb's copy holds only in-frame clones and misses some; the assay was immunoSEQ multiplex PCR. Counted here are 95,000 to 150,000 clones, around 82% occurring once; the ten biggest clones make up roughly 11%. This CDR3 contains 13 residues. V shed 8 bases, J shed 6 bases, and the junction held 9 bases outside the gene matches. Germline V gene data show CDR1 as MNHNS and CDR2 as SASEGT. Whole-study findings and limits: A later analysis linked 16,951 TCR beta sequences to HLA alleles at 0.05 false discovery rate. Many donors shared some public TCRs, even though most TCR sequences were rare. Certain indistinguishable V segments, among them TRBV6-2 and TRBV6-3, were excluded.

Sequenced sample: PBMCs. The chain combines TRBV6-1 with TRBJ2-7, with TRBD1 matching 8 bases. This TCR was recovered from a man in his thirties or forties in good health and CMV-seropositive. The CDR3 reads CASHRNDRGEQYF. The CDR3 bases are TGTGCCAGCCATCGCAATGACAGGGGCGAGCAGTACTTC.